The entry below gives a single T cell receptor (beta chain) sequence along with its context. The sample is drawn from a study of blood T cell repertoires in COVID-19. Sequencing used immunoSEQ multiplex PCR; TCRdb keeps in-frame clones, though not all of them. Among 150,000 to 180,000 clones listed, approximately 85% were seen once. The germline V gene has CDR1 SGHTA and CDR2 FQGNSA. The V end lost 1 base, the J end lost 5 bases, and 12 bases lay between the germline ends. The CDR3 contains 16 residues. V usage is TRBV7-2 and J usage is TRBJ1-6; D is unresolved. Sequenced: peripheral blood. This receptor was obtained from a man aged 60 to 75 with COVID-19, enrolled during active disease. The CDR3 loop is CASSLVPGLNNSPLHF. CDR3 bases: TGTGCCAGCAGCTTAGTTCCAGGACTAAATAATTCACCCCTCCACTTT.